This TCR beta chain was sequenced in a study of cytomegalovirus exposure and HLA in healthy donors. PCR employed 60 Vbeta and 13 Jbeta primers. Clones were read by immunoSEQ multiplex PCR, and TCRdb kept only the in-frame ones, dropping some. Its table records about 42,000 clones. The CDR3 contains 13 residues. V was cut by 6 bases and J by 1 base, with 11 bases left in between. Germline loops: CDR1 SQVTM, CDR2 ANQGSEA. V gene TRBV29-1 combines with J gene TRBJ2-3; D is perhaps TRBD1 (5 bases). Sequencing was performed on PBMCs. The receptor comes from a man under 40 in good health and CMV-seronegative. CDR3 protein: CSVATRGTDTQYF. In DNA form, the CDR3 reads TGCAGCGTCGCTACCAGGGGCACAGATACGCAGTATTTT.